Here is one T cell receptor beta chain with its context. Its antigen is undetermined. Healthy bone marrow donors formed the donor group. This entry is derived from a study of cytomegalovirus exposure and HLA in healthy donors. The wider study: Roughly 170 million T cells yielded more than 90 million unique TCR beta sequences in earlier analysis.

This PCR relied on a set of 60 Vbeta primers and 13 Jbeta primers. Method: immunoSEQ multiplex PCR; TCRdb's copy keeps in-frame clones and lacks some. The sample comprises about 85,000 clones, around 80% of which are singletons, and roughly a quarter rests with the top ten. Findings of the study overall: Within the data, a cluster of highly shared sequence variants was likely a sequencing artifact.

The sequenced sample consisted of PBMCs. This clonotype originated in a woman aged 50 to 65 in good health and CMV-seropositive.

The DNA for the CDR3 is TGTGCCAGTAGTATCGGGGCAGGGGGTCTGGTCGAGCAGTACTTC. Protein sequence: CASSIGAGGLVEQYF. The chain has TRBV19 and TRBJ2-5, with TRBD1 matching over 7 bases. The assigned J gene may be wrong: the sequence end matches TRBJ2-7 better. Germline loops: CDR1 LNHDA, CDR2 SQIVND (reference sequence). This CDR3 has 15 amino acids.